The T cell receptor beta chain described here comes from a study of shared clonotypes between healthy human individuals (dated by TCRdb to 2020 to 2021). Regarding the research as a whole: Three men and two women, aged 18 to 49 years, made up the cohort. For each donor, CD4 naive and CD4 memory were each run on three plates, CD8 naive on two plates, and CD8 memory on one plate. To estimate repertoire size and how much clonotype sharing occurs between individuals, the study deeply sequenced the blood TCR repertoires of 5 or 6 healthy adults. Different laboratories and diverse techniques were used to prepare libraries and sequence TCR repertoires, to increase sequencing depth and limit assay-specific biases. Each donor's leukapheresis produced roughly between roughly 0.94 and 9.5 billion PBMCs.

CDR1 and CDR2 were assigned from the germline V gene (reference sequence) as MNHEY and SMNVEV. V is reduced by 2 bases and J by 3 bases, leaving a spacing of 7 bases between them. From the cysteine through the phenylalanine, the CDR3 covers 13 amino acids. The kept DNA is CDR3 alone, 39 bases in frame from the first base. This clone was recorded only once. The specificity of this receptor is unknown. Base qualities are not provided; no much larger clone lies one nucleotide away. Using the deep immunoSEQ assay, multiplex PCR amplified TCR CDR3 regions from genomic DNA. Genomic DNA extracted from each cell subset was distributed evenly over all wells of several immunoSEQ 96-well plates, and each plate served as one replicate. For sorted subsets, each replicate PCR was loaded with 150 to 250 ng genomic DNA, equivalent to 25,000 to 35,000 T cell genomes. The purified libraries were quantified using a Qubit 3.0 fluorometer, sized with a Bioanalyzer 2100, and then quantified again using the KAPA Library Quantification kit. Each immunoSEQ 96-well plate was sequenced on its own single-read 150-cycle Illumina NextSeq 550 flow cell. Concerning the study's data processing: The immunoSEQ output contained only junctional sequences without quality scores, so filtering could not match that applied to full-length reads. To assign V/J genes and CDR3, sequences were annotated against IMGT germline references using PyIR, a Python wrapper for IgBLAST v1.9. Reads were filtered out if the reads had weak V/J assignments (E-value above 1e-6), no CDR3, stop codons, out-of-frame junctions, or ambiguous translated residues. A V3J clonotype was defined by an identical inferred V gene, J gene, and CDR3 amino acid sequence. To compute the percentage overlap between repertoires, the number of shared unique clonotypes was divided by the size of the smaller repertoire. Repertoire richness was assessed with RTK rarefaction, the Chao1 estimator, and Recon v2.1 estimates of unobserved clonotypes. Generation probabilities were computed with OLGA for all TCRbeta clonotypes obtained by the gDNA method from several donors. Not all clones reach the TCRdb copy of this immuneACCESS table, which keeps in-frame sequences only. Checked studies attribute under half of the gap to unresolved V genes and leave the rest unexplained. V and J calls and clone size are as listed in that table; D and trimming were resolved from the DNA. In all, the sample holds roughly 2.1 million clones, and 93% of those were seen once. 1.5% to 2% of the sample goes to the ten largest clones.

Broad study findings and their caveats: Pairwise subsampling led to the expectation that sequencing depth would affect the degree of clonotype sharing among donors. Clonotypes shared by all four sorted-subset donors showed higher generation probabilities than non-shared clonotypes. Because the study included a small number of donors, the genetic and exposure-history diversity represented was limited. When a few donors were compared, the shared fraction of clonotypes was about 5.5% for naive CD4, 3.5% to 4% for naive CD8, more than 2% for memory CD4, and 0.35% to 0.5% for memory CD8. Sampling was limited to blood, and TCR repertoires in tissue likely differ from TCR repertoires in blood. Even with the large sequencing depth, rarefaction of the sorted-subset datasets indicated that sequencing was incomplete. Larger estimated clonotype richness was generally found for naive subsets than for memory subsets.

CD8 naive samples were obtained by positive selection for CCR7 among CD45RO-negative cells, yielding a CD45RA+CCR7+ population from which TemRA cells were excluded. Donors were healthy HIV-negative adults with no recently reported acute infections or vaccinations. Every donor was a Caucasian adult residing in Nashville, Tennessee, USA. Blood was obtained by leukapheresis, after which PBMCs were separated by Ficoll-Histopaque density gradient centrifugation and cryopreserved in liquid nitrogen vapor phase. Purity and quantity of every magnetically sorted T cell population were checked by analytical flow cytometry. Genomic DNA was isolated from each sorted fraction and quantified by UV absorbance on a Nanodrop 2000c.

The V and J segments used are TRBV27 and TRBJ1-2; confidence is insufficient to name the D gene. The source material was naive CD8+ T cells from PBMCs. Explained via the paper, the cell subset or site label denotes: CD45RA+CCR7+. This receptor was obtained from a man younger than 35 in good health. Some clones in this sample may be carry-over from other donors' samples. CDR3 protein: CASSLRTDYGYTF. The sequenced DNA is TGTGCCAGCAGTTTAAGGACGGACTATGGCTACACCTTC.